A selection of T cell receptor beta chains follows, all from one sample in a study of blood T cell repertoires in COVID-19. Generated by immunoSEQ multiplex PCR, the TCRdb table keeps only in-frame clones and is missing some. The sample holds about 330,000 clones, roughly nine tenths seen once. The sample was PBMCs or T cells enriched from blood (not recorded which). The receptors originated from a woman between 25 and 40 years old who had recovered from COVID-19. Each CDR3 is given with its conserved first and last residue. Each record gives: D gene, J gene, clone size, V gene, CDR3 protein, CDR3 DNA. The D gene is left open where the match is weak. For some rows the clone size is stated as once, few or many, or as a class when expanded; others skip it.

D: TRBD2
J: TRBJ2-3
size: NA
V: TRBV6-5
CDR3: CASSYHQGGKDTQYF
DNA: TGTGCCAGCAGTTACCACCAGGGAGGGAAAGATACGCAGTATTTT

D: NA
J: TRBJ1-2
size: NA
V: TRBV19
CDR3: CASRSAQHYGYTF
DNA: TGTGCCAGTAGGTCAGCGCAGCACTATGGCTACACCTTC

D: NA
J: TRBJ2-1
size: NA
V: TRBV3-1/TRBV3-2
CDR3: CASSQERCGLCSYNEQFF
DNA: TGTGCCAGCAGCCAAGAAAGGTGCGGGTTATGCTCCTACAATGAGCAGTTCTTC

D: TRBD2
J: TRBJ2-1
size: NA
V: TRBV4-1
CDR3: CASSQDPFGLADSYNEQFF
DNA: TGCGCCAGCAGCCAAGACCCCTTCGGACTAGCGGACTCCTACAATGAGCAGTTCTTC

D: TRBD2
J: TRBJ2-1
size: NA
V: TRBV2
CDR3: CASKSSGLAGGGNEQFF
DNA: TGTGCCAGCAAATCGTCCGGACTAGCGGGAGGGGGCAATGAGCAGTTCTTC

D: NA
J: TRBJ2-1
size: NA
V: TRBV30
CDR3: CALRAESYNEQFF
DNA: TGTGCCCTCAGGGCAGAGTCTTACAATGAGCAGTTCTTC

D: TRBD2
J: TRBJ2-7
size: NA
V: TRBV27
CDR3: CASSLSPAHTGFSGRHLSYEQYF
DNA: TGTGCCAGCAGTTTATCCCCTGCGCACACGGGCTTTAGCGGGAGGCACCTCTCCTACGAGCAGTACTTC

D: TRBD2
J: TRBJ2-1
size: NA
V: TRBV24-1
CDR3: CATSGEGTSGSYGPYNEQFF
DNA: TGTGCCACCAGTGGCGAAGGGACTAGCGGGAGTTACGGCCCCTACAATGAGCAGTTCTTC

D: TRBD1
J: TRBJ2-7
size: NA
V: TRBV5-6
CDR3: CASSLGPGGQVEQYF
DNA: TGTGCCAGCAGCTTGGGCCCCGGCGGACAGGTGGAGCAGTACTTC

D: NA
J: TRBJ2-4
size: NA
V: TRBV5-6
CDR3: CASSFQLGGDIQYF
DNA: TGTGCCAGCAGCTTCCAATTGGGGGGTGACATTCAGTACTTC

D: TRBD1
J: TRBJ1-1
size: NA
V: TRBV28
CDR3: CASSLSGGDTEAFF
DNA: TGTGCCAGCAGTTTATCAGGGGGCGATACTGAAGCTTTCTTT

D: NA
J: TRBJ1-1
size: NA
V: TRBV11-2
CDR3: CASSPHTMNTEAFF
DNA: TGTGCCAGCAGCCCTCACACAATGAACACTGAAGCTTTCTTT

D: NA
J: TRBJ2-7
size: NA
V: TRBV28
CDR3: CASSIQGAPYEQYF
DNA: TGTGCCAGCAGTATACAGGGCGCTCCCTACGAGCAGTACTTC

D: TRBD1
J: TRBJ2-5
size: NA
V: TRBV29-1
CDR3: CSVEAWTGRVETQYF
DNA: TGCAGCGTTGAAGCCTGGACAGGGAGAGTGGAGACCCAGTACTTC

D: TRBD2
J: TRBJ2-1
size: NA
V: TRBV5-4
CDR3: CASSFGLAGGLGYNEQFF
DNA: TGTGCCAGCAGCTTCGGACTAGCGGGGGGGCTGGGGTACAATGAGCAGTTCTTC

D: NA
J: TRBJ2-3
size: NA
V: TRBV11-1
CDR3: CASSPSSSTDTQYF
DNA: TGTGCCAGCAGCCCTTCCTCTAGCACAGATACGCAGTATTTT

D: TRBD1
J: TRBJ1-6
size: NA
V: TRBV30
CDR3: CAWRDRVRETYNSPLHF
DNA: TGTGCCTGGAGAGACAGGGTGAGGGAAACCTATAATTCACCCCTCCACTTT

D: NA
J: TRBJ2-3
size: NA
V: TRBV27
CDR3: CASSLSKSPGDTQYF
DNA: TGTGCCAGCAGTTTATCGAAGTCTCCGGGAGATACGCAGTATTTT

D: NA
J: TRBJ1-4
size: NA
V: TRBV5-5
CDR3: CASSLGTGFTNEKLFF
DNA: TGTGCCAGCAGCTTGGGCACAGGGTTCACTAATGAAAAACTGTTTTTT

D: NA
J: TRBJ1-5
size: few
V: TRBV29-1
CDR3: CSVGARDQPQHF
DNA: TGCAGCGTTGGTGCCAGGGATCAGCCCCAGCATTTT

D: NA
J: TRBJ1-3
size: NA
V: TRBV7-9
CDR3: CASSPAGNSGNTIYF
DNA: TGTGCCAGCAGCCCTGCAGGAAACTCTGGAAACACCATATATTTT

D: NA
J: TRBJ2-7
size: NA
V: TRBV28
CDR3: CASSSHRITYEQYF
DNA: TGTGCCAGCAGTTCCCACAGGATAACCTACGAGCAGTACTTC

D: NA
J: TRBJ2-7
size: NA
V: TRBV28
CDR3: CASSSGQNTAYEQYF
DNA: TGTGCCAGCAGTTCAGGACAGAATACCGCCTACGAGCAGTACTTC

D: NA
J: TRBJ1-2
size: NA
V: TRBV28
CDR3: CASTQGPLYGYTF
DNA: TGTGCCAGCACCCAGGGTCCTCTTTATGGCTACACCTTC

D: TRBD1
J: TRBJ2-7
size: NA
V: TRBV4-3
CDR3: CASRSPAQGAYEQYF
DNA: TGCGCCAGCAGGTCACCCGCGCAGGGGGCGTACGAGCAGTACTTC

D: NA
J: TRBJ2-1
size: NA
V: TRBV23-1
CDR3: CASSQHGSYNEQFF
DNA: TGCGCCAGCAGTCAACACGGGTCCTACAATGAGCAGTTCTTC

D: NA
J: TRBJ2-7
size: NA
V: TRBV5-5
CDR3: CASSLQGYEQYF
DNA: TGTGCCAGCAGCTTGCAGGGCTACGAGCAGTACTTC

D: NA
J: TRBJ2-5
size: few
V: TRBV19
CDR3: CASQDRLETQYF
DNA: TGTGCCAGCCAGGACAGATTAGAGACCCAGTACTTC

D: NA
J: TRBJ1-1
size: NA
V: TRBV4-1
CDR3: CASSQEGATEAFF
DNA: TGCGCCAGCAGCCAGGAGGGCGCGACTGAAGCTTTCTTT

D: NA
J: TRBJ1-5
size: NA
V: TRBV19
CDR3: CASSKQQGYQPQHF
DNA: TGTGCCAGTAGTAAACAACAGGGTTATCAGCCCCAGCATTTT

D: NA
J: TRBJ1-4
size: NA
V: TRBV7-9
CDR3: CASSLPLEKLFF
DNA: TGTGCCAGCAGCCTACCTCTTGAAAAACTGTTTTTT

D: NA
J: TRBJ2-4
size: NA
V: TRBV3-1/TRBV3-2
CDR3: CASSEGVAAKNIQYF
DNA: TGTGCCAGCAGCGAGGGGGTAGCGGCCAAAAACATTCAGTACTTC

D: TRBD2
J: TRBJ2-3
size: NA
V: TRBV6-2/TRBV6-3
CDR3: CASSQASGSTDTQYF
DNA: TGTGCCAGCAGTCAAGCTAGCGGTTCCACAGATACGCAGTATTTT

D: NA
J: TRBJ1-1
size: NA
V: TRBV18
CDR3: CASSPAGRTEAFF
DNA: TGTGCCAGCTCACCTGCAGGGCGGACTGAAGCTTTCTTT

D: TRBD1
J: TRBJ1-6
size: NA
V: TRBV19
CDR3: CASSQSGPTGGGYNSPLHF
DNA: TGTGCCAGTAGCCAATCTGGGCCGACAGGGGGCGGTTATAATTCACCCCTCCACTTT

D: NA
J: TRBJ2-7
size: NA
V: TRBV14
CDR3: CASSDRIQSYEQYF
DNA: TGTGCCAGCAGCGACAGGATACAATCCTACGAGCAGTACTTC

D: TRBD1
J: TRBJ1-1
size: NA
V: TRBV28
CDR3: CASSPDRGNTEAFF
DNA: TGTGCCAGCAGCCCGGACAGGGGTAACACTGAAGCTTTCTTT

D: NA
J: TRBJ1-3
size: NA
V: TRBV4-3
CDR3: CASSQDHRALSGNTIYF
DNA: TGCGCCAGCAGCCAAGACCACCGCGCCCTCTCTGGAAACACCATATATTTT